Each of the 16 T cell receptor beta chains below was sequenced from the same sample in a study of T cell repertoires in cytomegalovirus infection. TCRdb reprocessed the reads with MiXCR, giving one entry per CDR3 protein. The profile shows about half a million distinct CDR3 sequences, approximately 46% of them singletons. What these receptors recognize is not known. Sequenced here: cultured PBMCs, sampled from culture after CMV antigen stimulation. Receptor source: a human donor in good health (CMV status not recorded). Some clones in this sample may be carry-over from other donors' samples.

This clonotype was recorded a few times. The chain recombines TRBV7-2 with TRBJ2-7, with TRBD2 matching over 13 bases. Germline V lookup: CDR1 SGHTA, CDR2 FQGNSA. This CDR3 is built from 16 residues. With V trimmed by 5 bases and J by 3 bases, 7 bases remained unmatched. The DNA of the CDR3 is TGTGCCAGCAGCGTAAACGGACTAGCGGGAGACTACGAGCAGTACTTC. It codes for CASSVNGLAGDYEQYF.

This clonotype was detected a few times. This chain connects TRBV7-8 to TRBJ2-1, with 7 bases lining up with TRBD1. CDR3 length: 14 amino acids. The germline V gene encodes CDR1 SGHVS and CDR2 FQNEAQ. V shed 5 bases and J 7 bases; nucleotides not matched to a gene: 8. The DNA of the CDR3 is TGTGCCAGCAGCCCCGACCCGACAGGGAATGAGCAGTTCTTC. It is translated as CASSPDPTGNEQFF.

The rearrangement uses TRBV6-5 and TRBJ2-2; 12 bases are a match to TRBD2. V lost 6 bases, J lost 7 bases, and 9 bases stayed unmatched. Germline V CDR1 and CDR2: MNHEY, SVGAGI. This CDR3 spans 16 amino acids. In nucleotides, the CDR3 is TGTGCCAGCAGGCCCTACACGGGACTAGCGGGCGGGGAGCTGTTTTTT. Protein sequence: CASRPYTGLAGGELFF.

This clonotype is a singleton in its sample. The chain combines TRBV6-6 with TRBJ2-7; 9 nucleotides agree with TRBD1. CDR1 and CDR2 from the germline V gene are MNHNY and SVGAGI (reference sequence). CDR3 length: 14 amino acids. With 6 bases clipped from V and 3 bases from J, the junction kept 6 bases outside the gene matches. The DNA for the CDR3 is TGTGCCAGCAGAACAGGGGGCTCCCTCTACGAGCAGTACTTC. This codes for CASRTGGSLYEQYF.

The rearrangement uses TRBV7-6 and TRBJ1-4; D is unresolved. Trimming left V 1 base short and J 8 bases short, with 14 bases between. The CDR3 has 15 amino acids. The germline V gene encodes CDR1 SGHVS and CDR2 FNYEAQ. The CDR3 protein is CASSLGSAVGEKLFF. CDR3 DNA sequence: TGTGCCAGCAGCTTAGGATCTGCAGTGGGGGAAAAACTGTTTTTT.

This clonotype was counted many times. This chain links TRBV7-2 with TRBJ2-3, with a weak D call TRBD2 (5 bases). V dropped 7 bases and J dropped 2 bases, with 13 bases sitting between them. The CDR3 consists of 14 residues. CDR1 SGHTA and CDR2 FQGNSA come from the germline V gene. The CDR3 DNA is TGTGCCAGCACTCCCGGAGGTTCCACAGATACGCAGTATTTT. Its translation: CASTPGGSTDTQYF.

The rearrangement links TRBV5-6 to TRBJ2-5, with D unclear. The CDR3 is 14 residues long. The V and J ends lost 0 bases and 5 bases respectively, with 11 bases between them. Germline CDR1 SGHDT, CDR2 YYEEEE. The CDR3 coding sequence is TGTGCCAGCAGCTTGGTCTGGGCTGGGGAGACCCAGTACTTC. It translates to CASSLVWAGETQYF.

The DNA for the CDR3 is TGTGCCAGCAGTGAACAGTGGGACTTGAGCACAGATACGCAGTATTTT. Encoded protein: CASSEQWDLSTDTQYF. V gene TRBV2 combines with J gene TRBJ2-3; perhaps TRBD2 as D (6 bases). The V end was cut by 2 bases, the J end by 0 bases, with 12 bases between. CDR1 is SNHLY, CDR2 FYNNEI, per germline. CDR3 length: 16 amino acids.

This clonotype was seen more than once but under ten times. CDR3 nucleotide sequence: TGTGCCAGCAGTTTAGCTCTCGTGACAGCTTTCAATCAGCCCCAGCATTTT. Amino acid sequence: CASSLALVTAFNQPQHF. This chain joins TRBV12-3 or TRBV12-4 and TRBJ1-5; weak D call: TRBD1 (5 bases). V lost 0 bases and J lost 3, with 15 bases in between. This CDR3 is built from 17 residues.

The chain couples TRBV7-2 to TRBJ2-1; a possible D gene is TRBD2 (5 bases). V was trimmed by 3 bases and J by 12 bases, leaving 18 bases between them. Germline CDR1 and CDR2: SGHTA and FQGNSA. The CDR3 covers 14 residues. The CDR3: CASSFRGIMTAQFF. CDR3 nucleotide sequence: TGTGCCAGCAGCTTTCGAGGGATAATGACGGCGCAGTTCTTC.

The genes are TRBV20-1 and TRBJ1-2; D unclear. Germline V CDR1 and CDR2: DFQATT, SNEGSKA (reference sequence). CDR3 length: 11 amino acids. The V and J ends lost 3 bases and 5 bases respectively, with 7 bases between them. The CDR3: CSARSDYGYTF. The CDR3, as DNA: TGCAGTGCTAGGTCTGATTATGGCTACACCTTC.

The V gene is TRBV4-2, the J gene TRBJ2-3, with 9 bases lining up with TRBD2. The CDR3 extends over 17 amino acids. Germline V CDR1 and CDR2: LGHNA, YNFKEQ. With V trimmed by 1 base and J by 1 base, 6 bases remained unmatched. CDR3 nucleotide sequence: TGTGCCAGCAGCCAAGCCGCGGGGGGGCTAGGCACAGATACGCAGTATTTT. Translated: CASSQAAGGLGTDTQYF.

This clonotype was detected a few times. This chain links TRBV7-8 with TRBJ1-5; D is unclear. Germline CDR1 and CDR2: SGHVS and FQNEAQ. The CDR3 extends over 15 amino acids. V dropped 8 bases and J dropped 3 bases, with 17 bases sitting between them. Written as DNA, the CDR3 is TGTGCCAGCGGCTCTCGGATGCTTTTCAATCAGCCCCAGCATTTT. Translation gives CASGSRMLFNQPQHF.

The CDR3 loop is CASSTGQSTDTQYF. Written as DNA, the CDR3 is TGTGCCAGCAGTACCGGACAGAGCACAGATACGCAGTATTTT. The chain is built from TRBV2 and TRBJ2-3; the D gene is possibly TRBD1 (6 bases). This CDR3 contains 14 residues. Germline CDR1 is SNHLY and CDR2 is FYNNEI. Trimming pared 5 bases from V and 0 bases from J, leaving 9 bases between.

The V and J genes are TRBV6-6 and TRBJ1-1, with 7 bases that match TRBD1. J was trimmed by 4 bases and V by 0 bases; bases with no gene match: 2. The CDR3 contains 14 residues. CDR1 is MNHNY, CDR2 SVGAGI, per germline (reference sequence). The DNA of the CDR3 is TGTGCCAGCAGTTACTCAGACAGGGCCACTGAAGCTTTCTTT. Translation gives CASSYSDRATEAFF.

In this sample, this clonotype turned up a few times. The chain carries TRBV7-4 and TRBJ1-4; unclear D gene. The CDR3 is made up of 12 amino acids. CDR1 is SGHVT and CDR2 is SQSDAQ in the germline V gene. V was pared by 4 bases and J by 7 bases, with 7 bases between. CDR3 sequence (DNA): TGTGCCAGCAGCTACGGAGGTGAAAAACTGTTTTTT. Translating it yields CASSYGGEKLFF.